This TCR beta chain was observed in a study of radiotherapy plus CTLA-4 blockade in lung cancer. The sample holds one count of this clone. Using immunoSEQ multiplex PCR, the repertoire was profiled, and TCRdb retains in-frame clones only, with some absent. Of some 50,000 clones listed, around 76% are singletons. Germline V CDR1 and CDR2: WSHSY, SAAADI. V lost 1 base and J lost 4, with 7 bases in between. This CDR3 spans 13 amino acids. This sequence originates from a human donor with non-small cell lung cancer who had stable disease on radiotherapy plus ipilimumab. The gene calls are TRBV10-2 and TRBJ1-1; no clear D. The specimen was peripheral blood, collected from a patient treated with radiotherapy plus ipilimumab. Here the CDR3 DNA reads TGCGCCAGCAGTGAGTATGAGCGCACTGAAGCTTTCTTT. It specifies CASSEYERTEAFF.